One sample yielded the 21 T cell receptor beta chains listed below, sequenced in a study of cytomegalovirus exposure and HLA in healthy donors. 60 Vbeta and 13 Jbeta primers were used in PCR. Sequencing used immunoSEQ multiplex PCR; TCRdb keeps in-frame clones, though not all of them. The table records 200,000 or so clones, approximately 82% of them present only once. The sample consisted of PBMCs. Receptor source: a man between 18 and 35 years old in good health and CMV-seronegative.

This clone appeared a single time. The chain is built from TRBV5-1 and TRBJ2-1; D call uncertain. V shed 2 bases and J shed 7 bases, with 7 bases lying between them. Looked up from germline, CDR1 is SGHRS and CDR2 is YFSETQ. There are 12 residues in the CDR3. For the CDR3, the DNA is TGCGCCAGCAGCTTCAACGGGAATGAGCAGTTCTTC. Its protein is CASSFNGNEQFF.

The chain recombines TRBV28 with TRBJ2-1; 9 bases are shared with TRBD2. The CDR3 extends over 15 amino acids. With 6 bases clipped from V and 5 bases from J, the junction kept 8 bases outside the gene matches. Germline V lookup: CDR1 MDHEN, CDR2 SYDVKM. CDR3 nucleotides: TGTGCCAGCAGCACTCTCCTAGCGGGGAACAATGAGCAGTTCTTC. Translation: CASSTLLAGNNEQFF. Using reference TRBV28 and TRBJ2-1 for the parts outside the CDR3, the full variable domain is DVKVTQSSRYLVKRTGEKVFLECVQDMDHENMFWYRQDPGLGLRLIYFSYDVKMKEKGDIPEGYSVSREKKERFSLILESASTNQTSMYLCASSTLLAGNNEQFFGPGTRLTVL.

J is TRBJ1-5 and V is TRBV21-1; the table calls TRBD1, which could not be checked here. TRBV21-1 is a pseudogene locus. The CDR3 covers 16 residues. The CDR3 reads CASRAGQVIGNQPQHF. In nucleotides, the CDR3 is TGTGCCAGCAGAGCGGGACAGGTGATCGGCAATCAGCCCCAGCATTTT.

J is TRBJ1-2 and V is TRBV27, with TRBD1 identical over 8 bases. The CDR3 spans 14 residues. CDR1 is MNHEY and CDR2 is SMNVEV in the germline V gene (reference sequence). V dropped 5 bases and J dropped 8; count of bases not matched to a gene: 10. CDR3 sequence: CASSPGGSQRGYTF. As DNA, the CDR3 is TGTGCCAGCAGTCCAGGGGGCTCTCAAAGAGGCTACACCTTC.

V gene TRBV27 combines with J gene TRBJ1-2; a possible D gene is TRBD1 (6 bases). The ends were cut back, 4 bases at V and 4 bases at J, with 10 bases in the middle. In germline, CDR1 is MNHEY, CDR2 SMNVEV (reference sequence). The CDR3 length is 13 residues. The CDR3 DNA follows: TGTGCCAGCAGTTCGGACAGAATCTATGGCTACACCTTC. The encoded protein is CASSSDRIYGYTF.

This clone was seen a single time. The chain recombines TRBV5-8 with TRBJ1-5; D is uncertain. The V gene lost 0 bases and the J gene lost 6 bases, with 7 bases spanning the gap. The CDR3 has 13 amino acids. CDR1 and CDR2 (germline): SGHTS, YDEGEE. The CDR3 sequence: CASSLEAGQPQHF. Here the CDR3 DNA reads TGTGCCAGCAGCTTGGAGGCGGGTCAGCCCCAGCATTTT.

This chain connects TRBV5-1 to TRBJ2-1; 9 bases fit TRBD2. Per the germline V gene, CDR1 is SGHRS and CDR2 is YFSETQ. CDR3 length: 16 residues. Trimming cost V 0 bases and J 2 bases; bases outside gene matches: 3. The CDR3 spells CASSLGLAGTYNEQFF. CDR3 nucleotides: TGCGCCAGCAGCTTGGGGCTAGCGGGAACCTACAATGAGCAGTTCTTC. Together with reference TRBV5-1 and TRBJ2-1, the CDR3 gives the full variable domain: KAGVTQTPRYLIKTRGQQVTLSCSPISGHRSVSWYQQTPGQGLQFLFEYFSETQRNKGNFPGRFSGRQFSNSRSEMNVSTLELGDSALYLCASSLGLAGTYNEQFFGPGTRLTVL.

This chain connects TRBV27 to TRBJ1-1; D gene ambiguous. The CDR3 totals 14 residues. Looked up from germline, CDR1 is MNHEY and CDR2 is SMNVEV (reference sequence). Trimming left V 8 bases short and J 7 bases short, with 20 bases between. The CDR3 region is CASRKRREYGEAFF. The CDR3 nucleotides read TGTGCCAGCCGGAAGCGACGGGAATATGGTGAAGCTTTCTTT.

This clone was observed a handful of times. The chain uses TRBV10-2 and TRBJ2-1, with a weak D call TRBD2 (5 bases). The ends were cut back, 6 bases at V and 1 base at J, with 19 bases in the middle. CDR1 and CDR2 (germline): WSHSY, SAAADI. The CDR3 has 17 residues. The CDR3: CASSQSWESGSYNEQFF. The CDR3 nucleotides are TGCGCCAGCAGCCAAAGCTGGGAGAGCGGTTCCTACAATGAGCAGTTCTTC.

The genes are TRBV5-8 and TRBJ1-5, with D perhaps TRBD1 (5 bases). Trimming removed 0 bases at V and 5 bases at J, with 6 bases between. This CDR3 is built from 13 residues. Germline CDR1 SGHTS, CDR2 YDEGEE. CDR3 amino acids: CASSLGGDQPQHF. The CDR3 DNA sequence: TGTGCCAGCAGCTTGGGGGGGGATCAGCCCCAGCATTTT.

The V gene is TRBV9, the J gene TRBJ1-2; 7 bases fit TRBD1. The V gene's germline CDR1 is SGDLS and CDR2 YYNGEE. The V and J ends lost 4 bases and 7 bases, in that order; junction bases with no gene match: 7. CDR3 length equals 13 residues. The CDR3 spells CASSQVGGSGYTF. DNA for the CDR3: TGTGCCAGCAGCCAAGTAGGGGGCAGTGGCTACACCTTC.

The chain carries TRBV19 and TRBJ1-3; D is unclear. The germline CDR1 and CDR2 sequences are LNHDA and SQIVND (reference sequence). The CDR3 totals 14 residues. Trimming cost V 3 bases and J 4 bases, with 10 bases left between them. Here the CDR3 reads CASSIPVAGNTIYF. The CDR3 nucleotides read TGTGCCAGTAGTATCCCGGTCGCAGGAAACACCATATATTTT.

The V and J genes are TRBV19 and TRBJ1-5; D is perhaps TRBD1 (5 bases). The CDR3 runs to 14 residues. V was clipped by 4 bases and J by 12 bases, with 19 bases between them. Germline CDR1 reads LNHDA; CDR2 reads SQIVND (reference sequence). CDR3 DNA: TGTGCCAGTAGTACCGGACAATCCTTTCCTTTCCAGCATTTT. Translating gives CASSTGQSFPFQHF.

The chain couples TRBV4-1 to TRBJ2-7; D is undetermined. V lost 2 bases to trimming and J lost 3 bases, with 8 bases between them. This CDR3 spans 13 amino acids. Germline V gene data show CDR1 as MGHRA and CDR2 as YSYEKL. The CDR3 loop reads CASSQTRGYEQYF. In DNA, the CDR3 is TGCGCCAGCAGCCAAACTCGCGGCTACGAGCAGTACTTC.

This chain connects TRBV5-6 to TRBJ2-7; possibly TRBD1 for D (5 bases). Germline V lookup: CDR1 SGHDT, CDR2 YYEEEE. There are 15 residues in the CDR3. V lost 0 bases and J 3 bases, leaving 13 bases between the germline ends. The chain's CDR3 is CASSLVGGANYEQYF. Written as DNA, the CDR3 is TGTGCCAGCAGCTTGGTTGGTGGGGCCAACTACGAGCAGTACTTC.

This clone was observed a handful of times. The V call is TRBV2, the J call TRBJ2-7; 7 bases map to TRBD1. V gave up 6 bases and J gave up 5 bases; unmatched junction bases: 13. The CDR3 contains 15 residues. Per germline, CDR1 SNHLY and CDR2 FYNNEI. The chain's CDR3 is CASRLPGQIPDEQYF. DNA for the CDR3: TGTGCCAGCAGACTACCGGGACAGATACCTGACGAGCAGTACTTC.

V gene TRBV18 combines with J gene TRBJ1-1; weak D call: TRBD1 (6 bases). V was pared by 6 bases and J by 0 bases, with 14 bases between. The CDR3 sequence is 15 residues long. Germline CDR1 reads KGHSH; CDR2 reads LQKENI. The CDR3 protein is CASSRRAGVNTEAFF. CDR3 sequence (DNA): TGTGCCAGCTCCCGTCGCGCAGGGGTGAACACTGAAGCTTTCTTT.

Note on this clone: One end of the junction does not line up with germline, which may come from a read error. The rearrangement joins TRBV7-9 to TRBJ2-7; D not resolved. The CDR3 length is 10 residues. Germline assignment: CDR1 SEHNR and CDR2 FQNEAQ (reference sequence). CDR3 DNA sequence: TGTTCCAGCAGCTTGGAGAAGCAGTACTTC. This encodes CSSSLEKQYF.

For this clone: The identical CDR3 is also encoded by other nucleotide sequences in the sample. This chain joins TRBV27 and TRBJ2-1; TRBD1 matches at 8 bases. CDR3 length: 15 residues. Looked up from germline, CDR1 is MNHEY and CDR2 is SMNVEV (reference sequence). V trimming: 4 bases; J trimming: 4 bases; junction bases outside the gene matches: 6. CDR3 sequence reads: CASSSGTGGYNEQFF. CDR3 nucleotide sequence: TGTGCCAGCAGTTCCGGGACAGGAGGGTACAATGAGCAGTTCTTC.

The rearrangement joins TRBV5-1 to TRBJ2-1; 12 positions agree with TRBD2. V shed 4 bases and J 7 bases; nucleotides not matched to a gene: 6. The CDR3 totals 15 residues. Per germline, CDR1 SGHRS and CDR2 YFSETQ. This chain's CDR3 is CASSRRTSGINEQFF. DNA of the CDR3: TGCGCCAGCAGCCGTAGGACTAGCGGGATAAATGAGCAGTTCTTC.

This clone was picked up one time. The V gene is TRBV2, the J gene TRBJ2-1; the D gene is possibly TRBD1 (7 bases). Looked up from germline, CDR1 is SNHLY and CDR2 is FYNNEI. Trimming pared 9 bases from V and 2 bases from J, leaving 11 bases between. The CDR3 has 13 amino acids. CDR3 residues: CASGGTAYNEQFF. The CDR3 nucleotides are TGTGCCAGTGGAGGGACAGCCTACAATGAGCAGTTCTTC.